This T cell receptor beta chain was profiled in a study of T cell responses to AZD1222 COVID-19 vaccine. Germline CDR1 and CDR2: SEHNR and FQNEAQ (reference sequence). This CDR3 has 18 amino acids. J gave up 0 bases and V 0 bases, and 11 bases lay outside the gene matches. Libraries were prepared by immunoSEQ multiplex PCR; TCRdb keeps only in-frame clonotypes and omits some of them. The sample contains approximately 150,000 clones, about 91% of which appear only once. The chain has TRBV7-9 and TRBJ2-7; TRBD2 aligns across 7 bases. The material sequenced was peripheral blood, taken 28 days after the second AZD1222 dose. The TCR originated in an adult who received the AZD1222 COVID-19 vaccine. This chain's CDR3 is CASSLAGPAGGFSYEQYF. DNA for the CDR3: TGTGCCAGCAGCTTAGCGGGTCCGGCCGGGGGGTTCTCCTACGAGCAGTACTTC.